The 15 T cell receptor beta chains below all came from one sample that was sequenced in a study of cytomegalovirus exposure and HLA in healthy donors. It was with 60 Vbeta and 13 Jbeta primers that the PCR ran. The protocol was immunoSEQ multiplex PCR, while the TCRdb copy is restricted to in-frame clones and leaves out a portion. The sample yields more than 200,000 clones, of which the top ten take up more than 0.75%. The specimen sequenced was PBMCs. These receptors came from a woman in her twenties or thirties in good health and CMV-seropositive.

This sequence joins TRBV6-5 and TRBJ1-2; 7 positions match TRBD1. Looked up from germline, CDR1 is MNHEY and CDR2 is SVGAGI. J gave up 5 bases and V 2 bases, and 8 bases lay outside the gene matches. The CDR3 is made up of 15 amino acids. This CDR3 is CASSYRQGGLYGYTF. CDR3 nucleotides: TGTGCCAGCAGTTACCGACAGGGCGGTTTGTATGGCTACACCTTC.

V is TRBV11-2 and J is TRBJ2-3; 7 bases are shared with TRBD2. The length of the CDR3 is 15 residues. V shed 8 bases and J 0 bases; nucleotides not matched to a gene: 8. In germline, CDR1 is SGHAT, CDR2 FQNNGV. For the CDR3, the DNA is TGTGCCAGCTATACTAGCGTAAGTAGCACAGATACGCAGTATTTT. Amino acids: CASYTSVSSTDTQYF.

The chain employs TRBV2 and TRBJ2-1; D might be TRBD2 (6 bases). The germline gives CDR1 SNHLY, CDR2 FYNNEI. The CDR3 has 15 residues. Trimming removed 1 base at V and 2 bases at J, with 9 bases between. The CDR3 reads CASSEEGGAYNEQFF. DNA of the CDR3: TGTGCCAGCAGTGAAGAAGGCGGGGCCTACAATGAGCAGTTCTTC.

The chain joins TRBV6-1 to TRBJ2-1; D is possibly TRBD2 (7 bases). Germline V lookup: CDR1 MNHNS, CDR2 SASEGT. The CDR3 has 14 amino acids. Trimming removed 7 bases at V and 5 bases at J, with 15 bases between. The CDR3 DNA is TGTGCCAGCAAGGGGGTAGCGGGTGACAATGAGCAGTTCTTC. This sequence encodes CASKGVAGDNEQFF.

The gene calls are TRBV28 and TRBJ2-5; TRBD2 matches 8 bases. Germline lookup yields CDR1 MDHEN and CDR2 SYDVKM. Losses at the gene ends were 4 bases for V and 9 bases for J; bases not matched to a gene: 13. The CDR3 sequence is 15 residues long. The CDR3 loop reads CASSSSRTSRGSQYF. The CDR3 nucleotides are TGTGCCAGCAGTTCTTCACGGACTAGCCGTGGTTCCCAGTACTTC.

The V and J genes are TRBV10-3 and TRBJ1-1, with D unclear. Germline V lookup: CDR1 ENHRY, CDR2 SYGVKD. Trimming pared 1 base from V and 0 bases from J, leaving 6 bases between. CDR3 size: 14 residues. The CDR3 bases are TGTGCCATCAGTGAGTTAAACATGAACACTGAAGCTTTCTTT. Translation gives CAISELNMNTEAFF.

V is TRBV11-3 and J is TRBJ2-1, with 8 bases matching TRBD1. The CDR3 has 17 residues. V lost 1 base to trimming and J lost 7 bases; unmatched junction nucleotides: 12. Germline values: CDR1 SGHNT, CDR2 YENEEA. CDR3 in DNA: TGTGCCAGCAGCTTAGGGGCAGGGGGCGTGCTTGTTAATGAGCAGTTCTTC. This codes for CASSLGAGGVLVNEQFF.

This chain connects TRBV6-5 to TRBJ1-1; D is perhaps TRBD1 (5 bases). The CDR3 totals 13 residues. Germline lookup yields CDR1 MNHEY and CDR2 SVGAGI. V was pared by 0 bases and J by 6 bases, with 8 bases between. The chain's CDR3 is CASSYSSRAEAFF. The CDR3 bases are TGTGCCAGCAGTTACTCGAGCAGGGCTGAAGCTTTCTTT.

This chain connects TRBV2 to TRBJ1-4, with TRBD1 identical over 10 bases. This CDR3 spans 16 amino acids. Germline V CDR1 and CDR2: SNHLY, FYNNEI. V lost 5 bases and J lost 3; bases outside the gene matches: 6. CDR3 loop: CASSLRQGAANEKLFF. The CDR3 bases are TGTGCCAGCAGTTTAAGACAGGGGGCCGCTAATGAAAAACTGTTTTTT.

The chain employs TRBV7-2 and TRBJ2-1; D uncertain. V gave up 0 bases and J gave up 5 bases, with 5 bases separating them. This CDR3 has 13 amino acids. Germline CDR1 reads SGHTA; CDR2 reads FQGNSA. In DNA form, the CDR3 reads TGTGCCAGCAGCTTAGCCCGAGACAATGAGCAGTTCTTC. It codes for CASSLARDNEQFF. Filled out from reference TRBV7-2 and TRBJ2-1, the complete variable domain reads GAGVSQSPSNKVTEKGKDVELRCDPISGHTALYWYRQSLGQGLEFLIYFQGNSAPDKSGLPSDRFSAERTGGSVSTLTIQRTQQEDSAVYLCASSLARDNEQFFGPGTRLTVL.

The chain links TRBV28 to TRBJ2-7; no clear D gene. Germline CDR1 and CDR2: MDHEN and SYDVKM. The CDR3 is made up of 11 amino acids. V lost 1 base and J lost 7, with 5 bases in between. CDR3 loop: CASSLLREQYF. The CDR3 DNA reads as TGTGCCAGCAGTTTATTGCGGGAGCAGTACTTC.

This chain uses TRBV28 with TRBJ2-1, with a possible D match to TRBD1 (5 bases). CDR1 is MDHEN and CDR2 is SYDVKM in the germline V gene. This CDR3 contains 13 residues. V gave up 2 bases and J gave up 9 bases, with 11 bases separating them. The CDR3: CASSLGQGAEQFF. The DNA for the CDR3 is TGTGCCAGCAGTTTAGGGCAGGGCGCTGAGCAGTTCTTC.

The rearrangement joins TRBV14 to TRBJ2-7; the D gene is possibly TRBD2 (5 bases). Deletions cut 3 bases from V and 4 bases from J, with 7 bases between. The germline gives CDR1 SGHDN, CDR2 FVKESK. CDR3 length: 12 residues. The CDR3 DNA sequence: TGTGCCAGCAGCCATAGCGAATACGAGCAGTACTTC. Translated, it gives CASSHSEYEQYF. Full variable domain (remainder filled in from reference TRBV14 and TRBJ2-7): EAGVTQFPSHSVIEKGQTVTLRCDPISGHDNLYWYRRVMGKEIKFLLHFVKESKQDESGMPNNRFLAERTGGTYSTLKVQPAELEDSGVYFCASSHSEYEQYFGPGTRLTVT.

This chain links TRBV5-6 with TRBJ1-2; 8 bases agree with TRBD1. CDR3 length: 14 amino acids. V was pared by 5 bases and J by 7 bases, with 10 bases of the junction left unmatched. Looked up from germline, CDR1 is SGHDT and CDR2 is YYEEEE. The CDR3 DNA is TGTGCCAGCAGTAGTAAGACAGGGGACTTTGGCTACACCTTC. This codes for CASSSKTGDFGYTF.

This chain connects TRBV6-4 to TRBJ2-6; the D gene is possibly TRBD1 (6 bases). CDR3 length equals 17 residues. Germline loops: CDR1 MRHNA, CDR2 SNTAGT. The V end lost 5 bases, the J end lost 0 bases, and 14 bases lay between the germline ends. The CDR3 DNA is TGTGCCAGCAGTCCGGGACACGCGAGCTCTGGGGCCAACGTCCTGACTTTC. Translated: CASSPGHASSGANVLTF.